This T cell receptor (beta chain) was sequenced in a study of shared clonotypes between healthy human individuals. V was clipped by 0 bases and J by 5 bases; unmatched bases: 4. Germline-derived CDR1 and CDR2 are SGDLS and YYNGEE. The CDR3 runs to 15 residues. Clones were read by immunoSEQ multiplex PCR, and TCRdb kept only the in-frame ones, dropping some. The data show 1.4 million to 1.5 million clones, approximately 96% seen once. The receptor's source is a man aged 25-40 years in good health. The rearrangement links TRBV9 to TRBJ2-3, with TRBD2 matching 9 bases. Material: naive CD4+ T cells sorted from blood. Stated subset: CD45RA+ positively selected. CDR3 in DNA: TGTGCCAGCAGCGTAGATGGCGGGAGGGTAGATACGCAGTATTTT. This encodes CASSVDGGRVDTQYF.